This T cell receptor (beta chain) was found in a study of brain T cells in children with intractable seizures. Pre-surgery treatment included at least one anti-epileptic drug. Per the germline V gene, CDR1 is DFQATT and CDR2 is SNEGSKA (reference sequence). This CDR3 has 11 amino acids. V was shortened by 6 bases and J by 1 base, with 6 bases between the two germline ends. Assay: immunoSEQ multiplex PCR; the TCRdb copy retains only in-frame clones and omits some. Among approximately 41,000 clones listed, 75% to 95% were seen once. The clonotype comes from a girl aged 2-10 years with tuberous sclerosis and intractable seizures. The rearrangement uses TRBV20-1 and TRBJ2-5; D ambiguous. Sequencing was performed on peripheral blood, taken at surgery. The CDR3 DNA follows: TGCAGTGCCGCCCTCCAAGAGACCCAGTACTTC. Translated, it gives CSAALQETQYF.